This TCR beta chain derives from a study of blood T cell repertoires in COVID-19. Study context: The United States, Italy and Spain provided the acute and convalescent COVID-19 samples.

In the authors' methods: The assay estimated nucleated cells by amplifying reference gene primers. The data were produced by immunoSEQ multiplex PCR, yet TCRdb's version contains in-frame clones alone and is incomplete. Clone size and V and J calls were adopted from that table, with D and trimming inferred from the DNA. Of over 200,000 clones in the sample, about 90% are singletons; the top ten hold 1.9%. The CDR3 runs 12 residues. With 2 bases removed from V and 5 bases from J, the gap between germline ends came to 4 bases. The V gene's germline CDR1 is WNHNN and CDR2 SYGVQD (reference sequence). Sequencing was done on a sample of peripheral blood. The source is a man aged 40-50 years with active or convalescent COVID-19. The J gene is TRBJ2-1, the V gene TRBV10-1; D not resolved. The CDR3 DNA reads as TGCGCCAGCAGTGAGACGGACAATGAGCAGTTCTTC. It codes for CASSETDNEQFF.